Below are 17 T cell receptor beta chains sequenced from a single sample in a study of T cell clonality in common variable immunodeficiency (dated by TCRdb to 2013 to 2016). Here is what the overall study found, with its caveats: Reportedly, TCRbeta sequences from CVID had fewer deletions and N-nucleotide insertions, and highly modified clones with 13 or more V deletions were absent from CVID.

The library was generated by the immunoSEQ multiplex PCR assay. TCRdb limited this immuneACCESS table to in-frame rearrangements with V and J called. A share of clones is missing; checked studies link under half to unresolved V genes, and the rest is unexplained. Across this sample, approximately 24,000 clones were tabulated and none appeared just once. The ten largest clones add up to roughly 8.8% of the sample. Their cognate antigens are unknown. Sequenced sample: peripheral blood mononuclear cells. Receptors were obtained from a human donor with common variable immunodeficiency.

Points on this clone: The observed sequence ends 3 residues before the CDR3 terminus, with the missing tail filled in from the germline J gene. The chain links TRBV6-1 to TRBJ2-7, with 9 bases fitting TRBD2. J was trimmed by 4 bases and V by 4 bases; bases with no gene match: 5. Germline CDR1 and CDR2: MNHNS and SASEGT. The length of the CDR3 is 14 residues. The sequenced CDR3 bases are TGTGCCAGCAGTGGGCGGGAGGGCCTGTACGAG. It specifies CASSGREGLYE. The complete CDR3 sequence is CASSGREGLYEQYF.

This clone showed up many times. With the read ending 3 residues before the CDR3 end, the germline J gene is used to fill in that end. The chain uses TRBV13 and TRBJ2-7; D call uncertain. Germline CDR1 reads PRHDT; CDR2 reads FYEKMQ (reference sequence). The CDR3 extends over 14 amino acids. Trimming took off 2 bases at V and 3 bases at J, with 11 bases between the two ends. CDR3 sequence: CASSLMGNRYEQYF. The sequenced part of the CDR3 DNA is TGTGCCAGCAGCTTAATGGGCAATCGCTACGAG.

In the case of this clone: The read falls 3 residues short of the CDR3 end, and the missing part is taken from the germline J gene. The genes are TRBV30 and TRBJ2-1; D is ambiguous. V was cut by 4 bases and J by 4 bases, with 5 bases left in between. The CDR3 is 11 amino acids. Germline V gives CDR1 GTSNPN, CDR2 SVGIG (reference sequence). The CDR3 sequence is CAWNRYNEQFF. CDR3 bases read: TGTGCCTGGAACAGATACAATGAG.

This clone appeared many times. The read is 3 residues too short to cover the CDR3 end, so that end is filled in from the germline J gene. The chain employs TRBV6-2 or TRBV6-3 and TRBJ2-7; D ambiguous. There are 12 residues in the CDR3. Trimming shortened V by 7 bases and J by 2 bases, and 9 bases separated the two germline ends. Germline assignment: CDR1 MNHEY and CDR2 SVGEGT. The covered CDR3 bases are TGTGCCAGCACTCAAGGGCCCTACGAG. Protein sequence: CASTQGPYE. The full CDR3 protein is CASTQGPYEQYF.

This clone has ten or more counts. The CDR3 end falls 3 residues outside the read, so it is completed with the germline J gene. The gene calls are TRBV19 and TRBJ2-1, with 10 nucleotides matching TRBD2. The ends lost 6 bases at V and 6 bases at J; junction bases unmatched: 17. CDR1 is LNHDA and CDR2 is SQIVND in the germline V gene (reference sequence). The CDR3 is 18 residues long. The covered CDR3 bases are TGTGCCAGTAGCCAACGGGGGTCCGGAGCGGGAGGGGTCAATGAG. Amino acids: CASSQRGSGAGGVNE. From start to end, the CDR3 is CASSQRGSGAGGVNEQFF.

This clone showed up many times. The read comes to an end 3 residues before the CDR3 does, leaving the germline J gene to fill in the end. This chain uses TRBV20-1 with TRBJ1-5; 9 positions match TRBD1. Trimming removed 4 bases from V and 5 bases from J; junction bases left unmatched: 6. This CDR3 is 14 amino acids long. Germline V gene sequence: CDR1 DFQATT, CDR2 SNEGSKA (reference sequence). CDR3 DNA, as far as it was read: TGCAGTGCTAACCCGGGACAGGGCCATCAGCCC. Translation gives CSANPGQGHQP. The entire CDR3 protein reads CSANPGQGHQPQHF.

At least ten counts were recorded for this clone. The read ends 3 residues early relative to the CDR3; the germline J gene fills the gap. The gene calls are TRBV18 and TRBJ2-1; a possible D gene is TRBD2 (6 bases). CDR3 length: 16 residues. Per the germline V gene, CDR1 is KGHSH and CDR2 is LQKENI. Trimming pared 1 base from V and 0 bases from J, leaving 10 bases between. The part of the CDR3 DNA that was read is TGTGCCAGCTCACCACTAGCGGCAAGCTCCTACAATGAG. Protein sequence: CASSPLAASSYNE. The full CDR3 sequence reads CASSPLAASSYNEQFF.

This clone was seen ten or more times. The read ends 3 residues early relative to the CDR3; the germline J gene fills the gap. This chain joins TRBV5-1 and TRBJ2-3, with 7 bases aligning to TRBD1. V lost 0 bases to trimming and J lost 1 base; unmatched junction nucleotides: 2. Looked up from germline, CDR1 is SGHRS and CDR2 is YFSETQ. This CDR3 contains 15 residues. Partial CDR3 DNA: TGCGCCAGCAGCTTGGAGGGGGCTGGCACAGATACG. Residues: CASSLEGAGTDT. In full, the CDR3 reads CASSLEGAGTDTQYF.

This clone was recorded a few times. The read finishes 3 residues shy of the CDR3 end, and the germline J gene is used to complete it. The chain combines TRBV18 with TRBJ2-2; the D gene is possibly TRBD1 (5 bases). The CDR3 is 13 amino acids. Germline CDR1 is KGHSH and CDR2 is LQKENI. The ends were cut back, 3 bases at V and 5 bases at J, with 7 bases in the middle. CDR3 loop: CASSPQGTGELFF. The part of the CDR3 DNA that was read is TGTGCCAGCTCACCGCAGGGAACCGGGGAG.

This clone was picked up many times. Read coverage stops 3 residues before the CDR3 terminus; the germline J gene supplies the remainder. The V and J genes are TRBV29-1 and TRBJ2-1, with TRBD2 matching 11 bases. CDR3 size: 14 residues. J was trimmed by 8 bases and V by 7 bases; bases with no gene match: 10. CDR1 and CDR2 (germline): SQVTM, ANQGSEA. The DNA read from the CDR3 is TGCAGCGGAATTACTAGCGGGAGTTTGGATGAG. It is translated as CSGITSGSLDE. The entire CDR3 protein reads CSGITSGSLDEQFF.

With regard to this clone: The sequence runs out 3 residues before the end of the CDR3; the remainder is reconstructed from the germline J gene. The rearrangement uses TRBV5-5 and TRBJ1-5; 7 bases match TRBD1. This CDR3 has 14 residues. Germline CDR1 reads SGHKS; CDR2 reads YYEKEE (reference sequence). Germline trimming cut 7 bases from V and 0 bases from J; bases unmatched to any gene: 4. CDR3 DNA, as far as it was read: TGTGCCAGCGGGACAGTTAATAGCAATCAGCCC. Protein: CASGTVNSNQP. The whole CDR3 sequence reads CASGTVNSNQPQHF.

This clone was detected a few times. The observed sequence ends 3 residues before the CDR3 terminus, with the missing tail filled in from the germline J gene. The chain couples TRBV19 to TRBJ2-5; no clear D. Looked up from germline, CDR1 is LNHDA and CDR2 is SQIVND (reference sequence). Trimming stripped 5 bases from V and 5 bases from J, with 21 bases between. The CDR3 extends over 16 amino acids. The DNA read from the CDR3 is TGTGCCAGTAGTCCGAGTAGGGTACCTGTGCTTGAGACC. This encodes CASSPSRVPVLET. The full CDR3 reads CASSPSRVPVLETQYF.

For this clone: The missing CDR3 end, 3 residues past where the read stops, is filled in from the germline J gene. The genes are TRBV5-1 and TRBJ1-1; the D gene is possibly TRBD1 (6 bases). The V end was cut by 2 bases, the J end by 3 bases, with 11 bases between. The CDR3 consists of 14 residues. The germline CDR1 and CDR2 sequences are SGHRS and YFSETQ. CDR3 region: CASSLQGSHTEAFF. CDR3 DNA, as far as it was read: TGCGCCAGCAGCTTACAGGGTTCGCACACTGAA.

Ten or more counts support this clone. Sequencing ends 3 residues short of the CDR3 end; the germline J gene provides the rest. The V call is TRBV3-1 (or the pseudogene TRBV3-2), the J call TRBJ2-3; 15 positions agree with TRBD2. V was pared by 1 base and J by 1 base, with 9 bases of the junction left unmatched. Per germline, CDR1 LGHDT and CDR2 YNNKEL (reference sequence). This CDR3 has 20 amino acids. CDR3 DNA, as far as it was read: TGTGCCAGCAGCCAAGCTTTCGGACTAGCGGGAGGGCTCCGCACAGATACG. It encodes CASSQAFGLAGGLRTDT. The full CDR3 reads CASSQAFGLAGGLRTDTQYF.

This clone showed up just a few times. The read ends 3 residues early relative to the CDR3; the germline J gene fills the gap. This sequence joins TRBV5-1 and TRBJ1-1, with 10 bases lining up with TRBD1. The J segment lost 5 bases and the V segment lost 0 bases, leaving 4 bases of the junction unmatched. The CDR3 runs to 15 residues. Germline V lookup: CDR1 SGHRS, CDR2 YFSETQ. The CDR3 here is CASSLGQGAYTEAFF. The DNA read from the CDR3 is TGCGCCAGCAGCTTGGGACAGGGGGCGTATACTGAA.

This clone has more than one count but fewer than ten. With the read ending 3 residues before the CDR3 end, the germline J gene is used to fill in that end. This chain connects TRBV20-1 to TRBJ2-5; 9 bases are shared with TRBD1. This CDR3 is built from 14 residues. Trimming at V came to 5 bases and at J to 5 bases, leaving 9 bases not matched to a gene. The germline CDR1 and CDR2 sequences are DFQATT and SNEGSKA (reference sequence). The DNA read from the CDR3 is TGCAGTGCTCCAGAGATGACAGGGGGTGAGACC. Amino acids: CSAPEMTGGET. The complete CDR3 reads CSAPEMTGGETQYF.

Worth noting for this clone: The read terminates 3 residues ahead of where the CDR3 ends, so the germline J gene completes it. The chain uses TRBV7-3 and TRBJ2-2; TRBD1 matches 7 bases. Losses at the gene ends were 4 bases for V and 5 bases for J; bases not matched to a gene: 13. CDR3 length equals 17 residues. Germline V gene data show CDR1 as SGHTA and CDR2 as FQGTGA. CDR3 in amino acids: CASSSPTGIRGTGELFF. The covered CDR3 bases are TGTGCCAGCAGCTCCCCGACAGGGATAAGGGGAACCGGGGAG.